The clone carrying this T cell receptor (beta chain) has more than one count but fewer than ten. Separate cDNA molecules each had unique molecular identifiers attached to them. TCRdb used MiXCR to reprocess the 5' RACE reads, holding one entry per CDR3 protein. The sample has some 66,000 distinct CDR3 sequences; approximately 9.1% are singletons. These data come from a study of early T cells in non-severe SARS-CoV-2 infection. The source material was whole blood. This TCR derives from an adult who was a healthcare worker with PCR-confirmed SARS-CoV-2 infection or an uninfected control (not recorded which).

CDR3 loop: CASSPPAFGGTYEQYF. The CDR3 DNA reads TGTGCCAGCAGCCCACCTGCTTTTGGAGGGACCTACGAGCAGTACTTC. This chain joins TRBV21-1 and TRBJ2-7; the D call TRBD2 from the table was never checked on the DNA. TRBV21-1 is a pseudogene. The CDR3 has 16 residues.